Each of the 27 T cell receptor beta chains below was sequenced from the same sample in a study of T cell repertoires in ileal Crohn's disease. Libraries were prepared by immunoSEQ multiplex PCR; TCRdb keeps only in-frame clonotypes and omits some of them. The sample comprises 5,300 or so clones, approximately 78% of which are singletons, and approximately 6.9% rests with the top ten. Stated time point: proximal margin of the surgical specimen (macroscopically non-inflamed). The sample comprised ileal tissue. These receptors all come from an adult with Crohn's disease.

V gene TRBV4-1 combines with J gene TRBJ1-5; tentative D call: TRBD1 (5 bases). This CDR3 contains 15 residues. In germline, CDR1 is MGHRA, CDR2 YSYEKL. The V gene lost 1 base and the J gene lost 2 bases, with 9 bases spanning the gap. The CDR3 sequence is CASSQGGGRNQPQHF. The CDR3 DNA reads as TGCGCCAGCAGCCAAGGGGGGGGTCGCAATCAGCCCCAGCATTTT.

The chain couples TRBV18 to TRBJ1-5; D unclear. The V gene lost 6 bases and the J gene lost 3 bases, with 12 bases spanning the gap. The germline V gene encodes CDR1 KGHSH and CDR2 LQKENI. The CDR3 is 14 residues long. CDR3 coding DNA: TGTGCCAGCTCCCTCTCGGCAGACAATCAGCCCCAGCATTTT. Translated, it gives CASSLSADNQPQHF. Using reference TRBV18 and TRBJ1-5 for the parts outside the CDR3, the full variable domain is NAGVMQNPRHLVRRRGQEARLRCSPMKGHSHVYWYRQLPEEGLKFMVYLQKENIIDESGMPKERFSAEFPKEGPSILRIQQVVRGDSAAYFCASSLSADNQPQHFGDGTRLSIL.

This clone was recorded once. This chain links TRBV6-5 with TRBJ2-7, with D perhaps TRBD2 (6 bases). V lost 6 bases and J lost 0, with 12 bases in between. In germline, CDR1 is MNHEY, CDR2 SVGAGI. This CDR3 has 14 residues. The CDR3 loop reads CASRGTRNSYEQYF. In DNA, the CDR3 is TGTGCCAGCAGGGGGACTCGTAACTCCTACGAGCAGTACTTC.

By sample share, this clone is large. The chain combines TRBV5-1 with TRBJ2-2; TRBD1 might be the D (5 bases). The germline CDR1 and CDR2 sequences are SGHRS and YFSETQ. The germline V and J ends were trimmed by 7 bases and 3 bases, with 13 bases remaining between them. The CDR3 sequence is 14 residues long. DNA of the CDR3: TGCGCCAGCGGAATAGACAGTGACACCGGGGAGCTGTTTTTT. Translated, it gives CASGIDSDTGELFF.

The V and J genes are TRBV9 and TRBJ2-1; 9 nucleotides agree with TRBD2. The V gene end was trimmed by 0 bases and the J gene end by 6 bases; junction bases not matched to a gene: 7. CDR3 length: 16 amino acids. Germline CDR1 SGDLS, CDR2 YYNGEE. DNA for the CDR3: TGTGCCAGCAGCGTAGGGGGGCTAGCGGGAAGCAATGAGCAGTTCTTC. Encoded protein: CASSVGGLAGSNEQFF.

This clone has a handful of counts. The same CDR3 is also encoded by other DNA sequences in this sample. V usage is TRBV6-6 and J usage is TRBJ2-7, with no clear D. Per germline, CDR1 MNHNY and CDR2 SVGAGI (reference sequence). There are 13 residues in the CDR3. V was pared by 8 bases and J by 6 bases, with 17 bases between. CDR3 residues: CASHGPGPTEQYF. DNA for the CDR3: TGTGCCAGCCACGGACCGGGCCCGACCGAGCAGTACTTC.

This chain joins TRBV6-5 and TRBJ2-5; the match to TRBD2 covers 8 bases. The trim removed 0 bases at V and 5 bases at J, leaving 5 bases unmatched. The CDR3 contains 15 residues. Germline values: CDR1 MNHEY, CDR2 SVGAGI. CDR3 DNA sequence: TGTGCCAGCAGTTACTCATTGATAGCGGGGGAGACCCAGTACTTC. Translation: CASSYSLIAGETQYF.

The chain carries TRBV4-1 and TRBJ1-2; D perhaps matches TRBD1 (6 bases). Germline-derived CDR1 and CDR2 are MGHRA and YSYEKL. The CDR3 loop spans 13 amino acids. The V gene lost 0 bases and the J gene lost 6 bases, with 8 bases spanning the gap. CDR3 protein: CASSQDRGNGYTF. In DNA form, the CDR3 reads TGCGCCAGCAGCCAAGACAGGGGCAATGGCTACACCTTC.

This clone was recorded only once. V usage is TRBV7-3 and J usage is TRBJ1-3, with unresolved D. The CDR3 extends over 13 amino acids. Germline V gene lookup returns CDR1 SGHTA and CDR2 FQGTGA. With 2 bases removed from V and 3 bases from J, the gap between germline ends came to 5 bases. The CDR3 loop is CASSLGDGNTIYF. The DNA of the CDR3 is TGTGCCAGCAGCTTAGGGGATGGAAACACCATATATTTT.

This clone has a single count. Other DNA variants within this sample encode the same CDR3. V is TRBV6-1 and J is TRBJ2-3; tentatively, D is TRBD1 (6 bases). Germline-derived CDR1 and CDR2 are MNHNS and SASEGT. Trimming shortened V by 7 bases and J by 0 bases, and 14 bases separated the two germline ends. The CDR3 is 15 amino acids. DNA of the CDR3: TGTGCCAGCACTCTGGACAGATCTAGCACAGATACGCAGTATTTT. Its protein product is CASTLDRSSTDTQYF.

The V and J genes are TRBV6-5 and TRBJ1-1; the D gene is possibly TRBD1 (6 bases). Trimming pared 7 bases from V and 8 bases from J, leaving 14 bases between. CDR3 length equals 12 residues. CDR1 and CDR2 (germline): MNHEY, SVGAGI. The CDR3 DNA is TGTGCCAGCAAGCAAACCGGGACAGAAGCTTTCTTT. Translated, it gives CASKQTGTEAFF.

The chain uses TRBV5-1 and TRBJ2-7; D call uncertain. CDR1 and CDR2 from the germline V gene are SGHRS and YFSETQ. CDR3 size: 15 residues. V was clipped by 3 bases and J by 2 bases, with 15 bases between them. The CDR3: CASSSDLDVPYEQYF. CDR3 DNA sequence: TGCGCCAGCAGCTCAGATTTGGACGTCCCCTACGAGCAGTACTTC.

This chain links TRBV6-5 with TRBJ1-1, with unresolved D. The germline gives CDR1 MNHEY, CDR2 SVGAGI. The CDR3 has 14 amino acids. The V end was cut by 4 bases, the J end by 5 bases, with 14 bases between. The CDR3 spells CASSFGPAATEAFF. The CDR3 coding sequence is TGTGCCAGCAGTTTCGGTCCGGCCGCGACTGAAGCTTTCTTT.

The V gene is TRBV19, the J gene TRBJ1-5; possible D gene TRBD1, 5 bases. Germline loops: CDR1 LNHDA, CDR2 SQIVND (reference sequence). There are 13 residues in the CDR3. Trimming shortened V by 3 bases and J by 7 bases, and 10 bases separated the two germline ends. CDR3 amino acids: CASSIAGTQPQHF. CDR3 sequence (DNA): TGTGCCAGTAGTATCGCAGGGACCCAGCCCCAGCATTTT.

This rearrangement joins TRBV5-4 to TRBJ1-2, with TRBD1 identical over 10 bases. V lost 4 bases to trimming and J lost 3 bases; unmatched junction nucleotides: 6. CDR1 SGHNT and CDR2 YYREEE come from the germline V gene (reference sequence). This CDR3 is 15 amino acids long. The CDR3 DNA reads TGTGCCAGCAGCACCAAGACAGGGGGCGACTATGGCTACACCTTC. This codes for CASSTKTGGDYGYTF.

The chain couples TRBV20-1 to TRBJ2-7; D unresolved. CDR3 size: 11 residues. Germline CDR1 and CDR2: DFQATT and SNEGSKA (reference sequence). V was clipped by 4 bases and J by 2 bases, with 6 bases between them. CDR3 sequence: CSATGPYEQYF. CDR3 DNA: TGCAGTGCTACCGGGCCCTACGAGCAGTACTTC.

The chain carries TRBV23-1 and TRBJ1-4, with D unclear. TRBV23-1 falls under the ORF class, with uncertain function. Trimming took off 3 bases at V and 5 bases at J, with 13 bases between the two ends. The CDR3 totals 15 residues. The DNA for the CDR3 is TGCGCCAGCAGTCAGACGGACGGGGAAAATGAAAAACTGTTTTTT. Translating it yields CASSQTDGENEKLFF.

Only one count was recorded for this clone. The V gene is TRBV25-1, the J gene TRBJ1-3, with D hard to call. CDR1 and CDR2 (germline): MGHDK, SYGVNS. CDR3 length: 15 residues. Trimming shortened V by 3 bases and J by 0 bases, and 9 bases separated the two germline ends. This CDR3 reads CASSDQMASGNTIYF. In DNA, the CDR3 is TGTGCCAGCAGTGACCAGATGGCCTCTGGAAACACCATATATTTT.

The CDR3 bases are TGTGCCAGCAGTGAACAACGTAGCAATCAGCCCCAGCATTTT. This encodes CASSEQRSNQPQHF. The chain is built from TRBV6-1 and TRBJ1-5; the D is unclear. Trimming took off 2 bases at V and 0 bases at J, with 5 bases between the two ends. Germline CDR1 and CDR2: MNHNS and SASEGT. The CDR3 sequence is 14 residues long.

The rearrangement links TRBV7-3 to TRBJ1-1; TRBD1 matches 7 bases. Losses at the gene ends were 5 bases for V and 1 base for J; bases not matched to a gene: 4. The CDR3 contains 14 residues. Germline assignment: CDR1 SGHTA and CDR2 FQGTGA. In DNA form, the CDR3 reads TGTGCCAGCAGCCCGGGACAGACGAACACTGAAGCTTTCTTT. Protein: CASSPGQTNTEAFF. Full variable domain (outside the CDR3, taken from reference TRBV7-3 and TRBJ1-1): GAGVSQTPSNKVTEKGKYVELRCDPISGHTALYWYRQSLGQGPEFLIYFQGTGAADDSGLPNDRFFAVRPEGSVSTLKIQRTERGDSAVYLCASSPGQTNTEAFFGQGTRLTVV.

In this sample, this clone turned up a few times. This sequence joins TRBV27 and TRBJ2-1; TRBD2 matches at 8 bases. Germline loops: CDR1 MNHEY, CDR2 SMNVEV (reference sequence). The CDR3 spans 15 residues. Trimming removed 3 bases from V and 8 bases from J; junction bases left unmatched: 9. The CDR3 protein is CASSFSGRSGDEQFF. The CDR3 DNA follows: TGTGCCAGCAGTTTCAGCGGGAGAAGTGGCGATGAGCAGTTCTTC.

This chain links TRBV5-1 with TRBJ1-5; D is possibly TRBD1 (6 bases). With 8 bases removed from V and 6 bases from J, the gap between germline ends came to 18 bases. Germline loops: CDR1 SGHRS, CDR2 YFSETQ. The CDR3 is made up of 14 amino acids. For the CDR3, the DNA is TGCGCCAGATTACAGGGCCCACGAGGTCAGCCCCAGCATTTT. It codes for CARLQGPRGQPQHF. Full variable domain (missing parts from reference TRBV5-1 and TRBJ1-5): KAGVTQTPRYLIKTRGQQVTLSCSPISGHRSVSWYQQTPGQGLQFLFEYFSETQRNKGNFPGRFSGRQFSNSRSEMNVSTLELGDSALYLCARLQGPRGQPQHFGDGTRLSIL.

V usage is TRBV11-3 and J usage is TRBJ2-2; D is unclear. Trimming removed 5 bases at V and 8 bases at J, with 15 bases between. Germline V gene lookup returns CDR1 SGHNT and CDR2 YENEEA. The length of the CDR3 is 14 residues. For the CDR3, the DNA is TGTGCCAGCAGCCAAGGCCCCGTTGGGGGGGAGCTGTTTTTT. Its protein product is CASSQGPVGGELFF.

This rearrangement joins TRBV29-1 to TRBJ1-5; D is undetermined. Germline V gives CDR1 SQVTM, CDR2 ANQGSEA. CDR3 length: 11 amino acids. The CDR3 sequence: CTGRGNQPQHF. CDR3 sequence (DNA): TGCACGGGAAGGGGCAATCAGCCCCAGCATTTT.

The gene calls are TRBV20-1 and TRBJ1-2; no firm D call. Germline lookup yields CDR1 DFQATT and CDR2 SNEGSKA (reference sequence). CDR3 length: 11 residues. The V gene lost 6 bases and the J gene lost 5 bases, with 10 bases spanning the gap. In DNA form, the CDR3 reads TGCAGTGCATCGTGGACTTATGGCTACACCTTC. Translated: CSASWTYGYTF.

The chain uses TRBV7-2 and TRBJ1-1, with D possibly matching TRBD1 (5 bases). The CDR3 totals 15 residues. V was clipped by 5 bases and J by 1 base, with 14 bases between them. CDR1 and CDR2 from the germline V gene are SGHTA and FQGNSA. The CDR3 region has the DNA TGTGCCAGCAGCCGCTTAGGGGCCCGGAACACTGAAGCTTTCTTT. This encodes CASSRLGARNTEAFF.

The V and J genes are TRBV5-1 and TRBJ2-3; D gene ambiguous. This CDR3 spans 19 amino acids. The V end lost 1 base, the J end lost 0 bases, and 21 bases lay between the germline ends. CDR1 SGHRS and CDR2 YFSETQ come from the germline V gene. The CDR3 DNA is TGCGCCAGCAGCTTGACGCCGGCCAGTGGGGATTTTAGCACAGATACGCAGTATTTT. Its translation: CASSLTPASGDFSTDTQYF.